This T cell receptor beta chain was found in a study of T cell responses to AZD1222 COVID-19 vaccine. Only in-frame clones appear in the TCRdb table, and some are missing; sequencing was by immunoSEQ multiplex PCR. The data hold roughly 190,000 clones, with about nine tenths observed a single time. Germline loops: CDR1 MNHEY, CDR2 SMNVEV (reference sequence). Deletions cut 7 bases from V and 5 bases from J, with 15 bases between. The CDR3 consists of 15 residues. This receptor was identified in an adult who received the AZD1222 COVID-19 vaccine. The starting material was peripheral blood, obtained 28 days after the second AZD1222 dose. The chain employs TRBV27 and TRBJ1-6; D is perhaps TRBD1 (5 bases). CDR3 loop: CASTPSGTHNSPLHF. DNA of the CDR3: TGTGCCAGCACCCCATCCGGGACGCATAATTCACCCCTCCACTTT.